Listed here are 18 T cell receptor beta chains from one sample, sequenced in a study of beta chain features in type 1 diabetes. Expressed TCRB transcripts were sequenced because the isolated RNA had all been reverse transcribed beforehand. Assay used: immunoSEQ multiplex PCR; TCRdb lists only in-frame clones, some missing. The sample holds roughly 250,000 clones; 9.6% are singletons and the top ten take 0.034%. Sample: naive CD4+ T cells from blood. The receptors stem from a young woman in good health.

This clone came up a few times. The chain uses TRBV7-7 and TRBJ2-3; D gene uncertain. V was pared by 5 bases and J by 4 bases, with 10 bases between. The length of the CDR3 is 13 residues. The germline CDR1 and CDR2 sequences are SSHAT and FNYEAQ (reference sequence). CDR3 residues: CASSPSVSDTQYF. The CDR3 nucleotides read TGTGCCAGCAGCCCAAGCGTCTCAGATACGCAGTATTTT.

The chain combines TRBV5-4 with TRBJ2-1; 15 nucleotides line up with TRBD2. Germline trimming cut 3 bases from V and 3 bases from J; bases unmatched to any gene: 1. This CDR3 has 16 residues. Germline V gene data show CDR1 as SGHNT and CDR2 as YYREEE (reference sequence). The CDR3 reads CASSWGLAGGYNEQFF. The CDR3 bases are TGTGCCAGCAGCTGGGGACTAGCGGGGGGCTACAATGAGCAGTTCTTC.

This clone was counted between two and nine times. This chain connects TRBV9 to TRBJ1-1; 9 bases map to TRBD1. V was clipped by 2 bases and J by 1 base; unmatched bases: 0. Germline V gene data show CDR1 as SGDLS and CDR2 as YYNGEE. The CDR3 length is 14 residues. The chain's CDR3 is CASSVTGGNTEAFF. In nucleotides, the CDR3 is TGTGCCAGCAGCGTGACAGGGGGGAACACTGAAGCTTTCTTT.

This clone was picked up many times. This chain connects TRBV4-1 to TRBJ2-1; 8 nucleotides agree with TRBD2. J was trimmed by 10 bases and V by 2 bases; bases with no gene match: 7. The CDR3 is made up of 14 amino acids. Germline values: CDR1 MGHRA, CDR2 YSYEKL. The CDR3 nucleotides read TGCGCCAGCAGCCAACTTAGCGGGGCGGAAGAGCAGTTCTTC. As protein: CASSQLSGAEEQFF.

This chain joins TRBV30 and TRBJ2-7; D possibly corresponds to TRBD2 (6 bases). V was cut by 5 bases and J by 4 bases, with 15 bases left in between. Germline CDR1 reads GTSNPN; CDR2 reads SVGIG (reference sequence). This CDR3 has 13 residues. The CDR3 reads CAWGKRVFYEQYF. As DNA, the CDR3 is TGTGCCTGGGGGAAGCGGGTTTTTTACGAGCAGTACTTC.

CDR3 protein: CSVFFQGNRETQYF. The CDR3, as DNA: TGCAGCGTTTTTTTTCAGGGAAATCGAGAGACCCAGTACTTC. V is TRBV29-1 and J is TRBJ2-5, with D possibly matching TRBD1 (5 bases). The CDR3 is made up of 14 amino acids. V shed 5 bases and J shed 4 bases, with 17 bases lying between them. Germline CDR1 SQVTM, CDR2 ANQGSEA.

This clone showed up many times. The CDR3 here is CASSQGQNTEAFF. CDR3 in DNA: TGTGCCAGCAGCCAGGGACAGAACACTGAAGCTTTCTTT. J is TRBJ1-1 and V is TRBV7-2, with D maybe TRBD1 (6 bases). The CDR3 runs to 13 residues. Germline V gives CDR1 SGHTA, CDR2 FQGNSA. V lost 5 bases, J lost 1 base, and 8 bases lay in between.

This chain joins TRBV9 and TRBJ2-7; 9 nucleotides match TRBD2. The CDR3 totals 14 residues. With 5 bases clipped from V and 3 bases from J, the junction kept 6 bases outside the gene matches. The germline gives CDR1 SGDLS, CDR2 YYNGEE. CDR3 DNA: TGTGCCAGCAGTTTGAGTAGCGGGAGCTACGAGCAGTACTTC. Its protein is CASSLSSGSYEQYF.

This chain joins TRBV9 and TRBJ2-5; 8 bases map to TRBD2. V shed 0 bases and J 5 bases; nucleotides not matched to a gene: 6. The CDR3 runs to 15 residues. Germline V gives CDR1 SGDLS, CDR2 YYNGEE. The CDR3 DNA is TGTGCCAGCAGCGTAGATCGGGGGGGTCGGGAGACCCAGTACTTC. Encoded protein: CASSVDRGGRETQYF.

The chain has TRBV6-5 and TRBJ1-2, with a possible D match to TRBD1 (6 bases). The ends were cut back, 5 bases at V and 5 bases at J, with 12 bases in the middle. The germline V gene has CDR1 MNHEY and CDR2 SVGAGI. The CDR3 is 13 amino acids. The CDR3 loop is CASSPQGRYGYTF. CDR3 sequence (DNA): TGTGCCAGCAGTCCACAGGGAAGGTATGGCTACACCTTC.

This clone was picked up a small number of times. This chain connects TRBV28 to TRBJ2-5; D is unresolved. Germline V gives CDR1 MDHEN, CDR2 SYDVKM. The length of the CDR3 is 13 residues. V dropped 6 bases and J dropped 7 bases, with 15 bases sitting between them. The CDR3 is CASSKKPSGTQYF. The DNA of the CDR3 is TGTGCCAGCAGCAAAAAACCCTCGGGGACCCAGTACTTC.

CDR3 sequence (DNA): TGTGCCAGCAGCGAGGCACAGGGTCGGAATGGCTACACCTTC. This codes for CASSEAQGRNGYTF. This chain joins TRBV11-2 and TRBJ1-2, with a possible D match to TRBD1 (6 bases). Germline lookup yields CDR1 SGHAT and CDR2 FQNNGV. The CDR3 covers 14 residues. V lost 5 bases and J lost 6, with 16 bases in between.

The chain links TRBV5-1 to TRBJ2-5; 10 nucleotides match TRBD2. V gave up 6 bases and J gave up 5 bases; unmatched junction bases: 10. The CDR3 length is 15 residues. Germline lookup yields CDR1 SGHRS and CDR2 YFSETQ. In nucleotides, the CDR3 is TGCGCCAGCACCTTCCTTAGCGGGGGGCACGAGACCCAGTACTTC. Its translation is CASTFLSGGHETQYF.

V usage is TRBV27 and J usage is TRBJ1-5; TRBD1 is a possible D gene (5 bases). V lost 5 bases and J 0 bases, leaving 11 bases between the germline ends. The CDR3 extends over 15 amino acids. Per germline, CDR1 MNHEY and CDR2 SMNVEV (reference sequence). The CDR3 protein is CASSPDSYSNQPQHF. The CDR3 DNA sequence: TGTGCCAGCAGTCCCGACAGTTATAGCAATCAGCCCCAGCATTTT.

This clone was detected only a few times. The chain uses TRBV19 and TRBJ1-1; D ambiguous. Trimming removed 3 bases from V and 5 bases from J, with 10 bases in between. This CDR3 comprises 13 residues. Per germline, CDR1 LNHDA and CDR2 SQIVND (reference sequence). The chain's CDR3 is CASSITRETEAFF. CDR3 nucleotide sequence: TGTGCCAGTAGTATCACTAGAGAAACTGAAGCTTTCTTT.

The chain joins TRBV9 to TRBJ2-1; 12 nucleotides align to TRBD2. Germline CDR1 and CDR2: SGDLS and YYNGEE. The CDR3 spans 15 residues. Losses at the gene ends were 0 bases for V and 8 bases for J; bases not matched to a gene: 3. CDR3 region: CASSVGLAGVDEQFF. As DNA, the CDR3 is TGTGCCAGCAGCGTAGGACTAGCGGGGGTGGATGAGCAGTTCTTC. Full variable domain (remainder filled in from reference TRBV9 and TRBJ2-1): DSGVTQTPKHLITATGQRVTLRCSPRSGDLSVYWYQQSLDQGLQFLIQYYNGEERAKGNILERFSAQQFPDLHSELNLSSLELGDSALYFCASSVGLAGVDEQFFGPGTRLTVL.

The J gene is TRBJ1-2, the V gene TRBV14; possible D gene TRBD1, 5 bases. The CDR3 runs 13 residues. V was clipped by 1 base and J by 6 bases, with 9 bases between them. Germline V gene sequence: CDR1 SGHDN, CDR2 FVKESK. The CDR3 nucleotides are TGTGCCAGCAGCCAAGCAGGGTTTGATGGCTACACCTTC. The encoded protein is CASSQAGFDGYTF.

This clone has only a few counts. CDR3 sequence: CSVIGGLRNTEAFF. CDR3 nucleotide sequence: TGCAGCGTCATAGGCGGTCTGCGGAACACTGAAGCTTTCTTT. This rearrangement joins TRBV29-1 to TRBJ1-1; D is unclear. The CDR3 is 14 amino acids. Trimming removed 6 bases from V and 1 base from J, with 15 bases in between. CDR1 and CDR2 (germline): SQVTM, ANQGSEA.